The 22 T cell receptor beta chains below all came from one sample that was sequenced in a study of T cells after yellow fever vaccination. One entry per CDR3 protein results from TCRdb running MiXCR on the 5' RACE reads. The profile shows over 110,000 distinct CDR3 sequences, more than 6% of them singletons. The source was CD4+ T cells sorted from PBMCs, collected 5 days after the yellow fever booster vaccination. The receptors were gathered from a man aged 25-40 years who received the YFV17D yellow fever vaccine.

This clonotype was observed at least ten times. The rearrangement links TRBV7-2 to TRBJ2-4; maybe TRBD1 (6 bases). Per the germline V gene, CDR1 is SGHTA and CDR2 is FQGNSA. V lost 5 bases to trimming and J lost 3 bases, with 11 bases between them. The CDR3 consists of 14 residues. The CDR3 sequence is CASSLQGDKNIQYF. The CDR3 DNA follows: TGTGCCAGCAGCCTACAGGGTGACAAAAACATTCAGTACTTC.

Ten or more counts support this clonotype. This sequence joins TRBV20-1 and TRBJ2-2, with TRBD2 matching over 12 bases. V dropped 1 base and J dropped 3; count of bases not matched to a gene: 9. Germline V gives CDR1 DFQATT, CDR2 SNEGSKA (reference sequence). The CDR3 spans 18 residues. The CDR3 protein is CSARARVGLAGHTGELFF. DNA of the CDR3: TGCAGTGCTAGAGCGAGAGTCGGACTAGCGGGGCACACCGGGGAGCTGTTTTTT.

This clonotype was found many times. This sequence joins TRBV6-1 and TRBJ2-5; unclear D gene. Germline V CDR1 and CDR2: MNHNS, SASEGT. There are 13 residues in the CDR3. The V and J ends lost 7 bases and 5 bases respectively, with 14 bases between them. The CDR3 here is CASTPSVSETQYF. The CDR3 DNA sequence: TGTGCCAGCACGCCTTCGGTGAGCGAGACCCAGTACTTC.

This chain links TRBV20-1 with TRBJ2-7; maybe TRBD2 (6 bases). Looked up from germline, CDR1 is DFQATT and CDR2 is SNEGSKA (reference sequence). This CDR3 is 16 amino acids long. V was cut by 3 bases and J by 2 bases, with 20 bases left in between. DNA of the CDR3: TGCAGTGCTAGGGCCCCGGCTCCGGGAGTTACCTACGAGCAGTACTTC. This translates into CSARAPAPGVTYEQYF.

This clonotype was detected many times. The chain joins TRBV21-1 to TRBJ2-7; the table names TRBD1, a call not compared with the DNA. TRBV21-1 is classified as a pseudogene. This CDR3 contains 16 residues. The DNA of the CDR3 is TGTGCCAGCAGCTCCCCCGGACCCCAGAGCTCCTACGAGCAGTACTTC. This sequence encodes CASSSPGPQSSYEQYF.

This clonotype was counted many times. This sequence joins TRBV5-4 and TRBJ2-7; possibly TRBD2 for D (6 bases). There are 16 residues in the CDR3. Germline CDR1 reads SGHNT; CDR2 reads YYREEE (reference sequence). V was cut by 5 bases and J by 3 bases, with 21 bases left in between. The chain's CDR3 is CASRDSGLAEIYEQYF. CDR3 coding DNA: TGTGCCAGCAGAGATTCGGGTTTAGCGGAGATCTACGAGCAGTACTTC.

This clonotype was detected ten times or more. The chain couples TRBV6-5 to TRBJ2-1; 9 bases are a match to TRBD2. After removal of 2 bases from V and 6 bases from J, the junction contained 14 bases not matched to a gene. CDR3 length equals 18 residues. The germline CDR1 and CDR2 sequences are MNHEY and SVGAGI. The CDR3 bases are TGTGCCAGCAGTTACGCGTCGAGGCGCGGGAGGGCCTCCAATGAGCAGTTCTTC. Its protein is CASSYASRRGRASNEQFF.

Details on this clonotype: This clone may be a read error of a much larger clone one base away. The V gene is TRBV20-1, the J gene TRBJ1-1; TRBD1 might be the D (6 bases). Per the germline V gene, CDR1 is DFQATT and CDR2 is SNEGSKA (reference sequence). This CDR3 spans 13 amino acids. Trimming took off 3 bases at V and 5 bases at J, with 13 bases between the two ends. CDR3 coding DNA: TGCAGTGCTAGTCCAGGGGCCAAGACTGAAGCTTTCTTT. Protein product: CSASPGAKTEAFF.

This clonotype was recorded at least ten times. The rearrangement uses TRBV7-9 and TRBJ2-1; a weak D match, TRBD1 (5 bases). Deletions cut 5 bases from V and 0 bases from J, with 14 bases between. The germline V gene has CDR1 SEHNR and CDR2 FQNEAQ (reference sequence). The CDR3 runs to 16 residues. The CDR3 sequence: CASSPGSPSSYNEQFF. The CDR3 DNA reads as TGTGCCAGCAGCCCAGGGTCGCCGAGCTCCTACAATGAGCAGTTCTTC.

This clonotype was counted ten times or more. The J gene is TRBJ2-1, the V gene TRBV7-9; 13 bases align to TRBD2. After removal of 0 bases from V and 9 bases from J, the junction contained 5 bases not matched to a gene. Germline V gives CDR1 SEHNR, CDR2 FQNEAQ (reference sequence). The CDR3 has 16 residues. The CDR3 coding sequence is TGTGCCAGCAGCTTAGCGGCGGGACTAGCGGGACCTGAGCAGTTCTTC. This sequence encodes CASSLAAGLAGPEQFF. Combining the CDR3 with reference TRBV7-9 and TRBJ2-1 gives the whole variable domain DTGVSQNPRHKITKRGQNVTFRCDPISEHNRLYWYRQTLGQGPEFLTYFQNEAQLEKSRLLSDRFSAERPKGSFSTLEIQRTEQGDSAMYLCASSLAAGLAGPEQFFGPGTRLTVL.

In the case of this clonotype: A clone one base away is much larger, so this may be a read error. The missing conserved phenylalanine or tryptophan at the end of this CDR3 makes a read error likely. The chain joins TRBV7-9 to TRBJ2-1; no firm D call. V was clipped by 2 bases and J by 4 bases, with 3 bases between them. There are 12 residues in the CDR3. Per germline, CDR1 SEHNR and CDR2 FQNEAQ (reference sequence). The CDR3 sequence is CASSLPYNEQFI. Here the CDR3 DNA reads TGTGCCAGCAGCTTACCGTACAATGAGCAGTTCATC.

This clonotype was counted many times. J is TRBJ2-7 and V is TRBV3-1; no clear D gene. The CDR3 is 11 residues long. CDR1 is LGHDT, CDR2 YNNKEL, per germline (reference sequence). The V and J ends lost 6 bases and 4 bases respectively, with 7 bases between them. The CDR3 nucleotides are TGTGCCAGCAGGGACCCTTACGAGCAGTACTTC. It is translated as CASRDPYEQYF.

This clonotype came up many times. This chain links TRBV27 with TRBJ2-2, with D unresolved. Germline assignment: CDR1 MNHEY and CDR2 SMNVEV (reference sequence). The germline V and J ends were trimmed by 0 bases and 5 bases, with 13 bases remaining between them. The CDR3 contains 16 residues. The CDR3 region is CASSLSSRIQTGELFF. The CDR3 bases are TGTGCCAGCAGTTTATCGAGTAGGATTCAAACCGGGGAGCTGTTTTTT.

This clonotype was counted ten times or more. The chain recombines TRBV12-3 or TRBV12-4 with TRBJ2-3; 9 bases align to TRBD2. V was clipped by 6 bases and J by 0 bases; unmatched bases: 1. This CDR3 has 14 amino acids. The CDR3 here is CASRTSGSTDTQYF. The CDR3 DNA is TGTGCCAGCAGAACTAGCGGGAGCACAGATACGCAGTATTTT.

This clonotype appeared many times. This chain joins TRBV6-5 and TRBJ2-7; 10 nucleotides line up with TRBD2. V trimming: 0 bases; J trimming: 4 bases; junction bases outside the gene matches: 9. The CDR3 totals 17 residues. Germline V gene lookup returns CDR1 MNHEY and CDR2 SVGAGI. DNA of the CDR3: TGTGCCAGCAGTTACTCGAGTACTGGAGCGGGAGGGTACGAGCAGTACTTC. Translated: CASSYSSTGAGGYEQYF.

Ten or more counts support this clonotype. The rearrangement uses TRBV3-1 and TRBJ1-2; D possibly corresponds to TRBD1 (6 bases). V dropped 1 base and J dropped 8 bases, with 17 bases sitting between them. This CDR3 comprises 15 residues. Per the germline V gene, CDR1 is LGHDT and CDR2 is YNNKEL (reference sequence). The CDR3 protein is CASSQGGQRLNGYTF. In DNA, the CDR3 is TGTGCCAGCAGCCAAGGTGGACAGCGTCTCAACGGCTACACCTTC.

This clonotype was observed at least ten times. The genes are TRBV10-3 and TRBJ2-7, with D perhaps TRBD2 (6 bases). V was clipped by 4 bases and J by 2 bases, with 12 bases between them. The CDR3 length is 14 residues. Looked up from germline, CDR1 is ENHRY and CDR2 is SYGVKD. CDR3 loop: CAISGTGDPYEQYF. DNA for the CDR3: TGTGCCATCAGTGGTACGGGGGACCCCTACGAGCAGTACTTC.

This clonotype was observed many times. The chain is built from TRBV5-1 and TRBJ2-1, with no clear D. Germline values: CDR1 SGHRS, CDR2 YFSETQ. The CDR3 is 12 amino acids. V lost 2 bases to trimming and J lost 8 bases, with 8 bases between them. CDR3: CASSLRIHEQFF. The CDR3 coding sequence is TGCGCCAGCAGCTTAAGGATCCATGAGCAGTTCTTC.

V gene TRBV5-1 combines with J gene TRBJ2-2; 14 nucleotides align to TRBD2. Germline values: CDR1 SGHRS, CDR2 YFSETQ. The CDR3 is made up of 18 amino acids. With V trimmed by 4 bases and J by 5 bases, 10 bases remained unmatched. Written as DNA, the CDR3 is TGCGCCAGCAGCAGGGGACTAGCGGGAGAGCCGGGGACCGGGGAGCTGTTTTTT. Its protein is CASSRGLAGEPGTGELFF.

This clonotype was seen a few times. The germline gene is not matched at one end of the junction; a read error may be the cause. The chain combines TRBV20-1 with TRBJ2-2, with TRBD1 identical over 7 bases. The CDR3 is made up of 19 amino acids. CDR1 and CDR2 from the germline V gene are DFQATT and SNEGSKA (reference sequence). The CDR3 here is CCARVGYTRTGVTTGELFF. The DNA for the CDR3 is TGCTGTGCTAGAGTCGGGTATACCCGGACAGGAGTTACAACCGGGGAGCTGTTTTTT.

Of note for this clonotype: A single base separates this from a much larger clone, so it may be a read error. The chain combines TRBV24-1 with TRBJ1-5; no clear D gene. V was clipped by 5 bases and J by 7 bases, with 14 bases between them. The CDR3 extends over 14 amino acids. CDR1 is KGHDR, CDR2 SFDVKD, per germline. As DNA, the CDR3 is TGTGCCACCAGTGCCCGGGGTAAGCACCAGCCCCAGCATTTT. The encoded protein is CATSARGKHQPQHF.

The chain recombines TRBV6-5 with TRBJ2-4; TRBD1 agrees at 8 bases. Germline CDR1 reads MNHEY; CDR2 reads SVGAGI. This CDR3 comprises 15 residues. V was pared by 2 bases and J by 2 bases, with 2 bases of the junction left unmatched. The CDR3 sequence: CASSYAGGSKNIQYF. The CDR3 coding sequence is TGTGCCAGCAGTTACGCAGGGGGCTCCAAAAACATTCAGTACTTC.